A single sample gave rise to the 5 T cell receptor beta chains below, sequenced in a study of beta chain features in type 1 diabetes. Expressed TCRB transcripts got sequenced, as all isolated RNA was reverse transcribed. Profiling relied on immunoSEQ multiplex PCR, and the TCRdb table lists in-frame clones only, not all of them. The sample consists of under 300,000 clones, about 8.5% of them appearing once. Material: central memory CD4+ T cells from blood. Receptors originate from a woman aged 18-35 years in good health.

This chain connects TRBV20-1 to TRBJ1-2, with a tentative D call TRBD1 (6 bases). Per the germline V gene, CDR1 is DFQATT and CDR2 is SNEGSKA (reference sequence). The CDR3 runs 11 residues. Between the trimmed V and J ends, which lost 4 bases and 6 bases, there was a span of 9 bases. CDR3 coding DNA: TGCAGTGCTACACAGGGACATGGCTACACCTTC. Residues: CSATQGHGYTF.

The chain is built from TRBV6-1 and TRBJ1-2, with 7 bases lining up with TRBD1. This CDR3 spans 14 amino acids. With V trimmed by 2 bases and J by 6 bases, 6 bases remained unmatched. Per germline, CDR1 MNHNS and CDR2 SASEGT. CDR3 sequence: CASSETTGRDGYTF. The CDR3 DNA reads as TGTGCCAGCAGTGAAACGACAGGGCGGGATGGCTACACCTTC.

The V call is TRBV18, the J call TRBJ1-5, with 7 positions matching TRBD1. From germline, CDR1 is KGHSH and CDR2 LQKENI. The CDR3 is 15 residues long. J gave up 5 bases and V 6 bases, and 10 bases lay outside the gene matches. The CDR3 bases are TGTGCCAGCTCCACGGGGCAGGGGGGATATCAGCCCCAGCATTTT. Its translation is CASSTGQGGYQPQHF.

This rearrangement joins TRBV7-6 to TRBJ2-1, with unresolved D. The CDR3 runs 12 residues. Trimming left V 1 base short and J 9 bases short, with 7 bases between. Germline V lookup: CDR1 SGHVS, CDR2 FNYEAQ. In nucleotides, the CDR3 is TGTGCCAGCAGCTTAGTAGGGTTTGAGCAGTTCTTC. It translates to CASSLVGFEQFF.

The V call is TRBV7-9, the J call TRBJ1-2; D unresolved. The CDR3 extends over 13 amino acids. V shed 0 bases and J shed 6 bases, with 8 bases lying between them. The V gene's germline CDR1 is SEHNR and CDR2 FQNEAQ (reference sequence). CDR3 sequence (DNA): TGTGCCAGCAGCTTAGCGAAGAGGGATGGCTACACCTTC. Translating gives CASSLAKRDGYTF.